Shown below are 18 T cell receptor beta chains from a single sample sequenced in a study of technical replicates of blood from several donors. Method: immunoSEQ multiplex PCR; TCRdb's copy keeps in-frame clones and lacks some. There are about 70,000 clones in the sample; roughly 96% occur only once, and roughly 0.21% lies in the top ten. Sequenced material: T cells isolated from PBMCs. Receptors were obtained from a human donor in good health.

The CDR3 region has the DNA TGTGCCAGCAGCGAAAAGGGACTAGCGGGCCTCGAGACCCAGTACTTC. This codes for CASSEKGLAGLETQYF. The chain carries TRBV13 and TRBJ2-5, with TRBD2 matching 12 bases. The CDR3 consists of 16 residues. Germline loops: CDR1 PRHDT, CDR2 FYEKMQ (reference sequence). V was clipped by 5 bases and J by 5 bases; unmatched bases: 9.

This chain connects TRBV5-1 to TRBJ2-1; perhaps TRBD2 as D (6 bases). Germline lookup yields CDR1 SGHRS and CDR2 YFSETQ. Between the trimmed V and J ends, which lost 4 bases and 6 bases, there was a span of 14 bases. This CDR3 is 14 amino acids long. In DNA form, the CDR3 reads TGCGCCAGCAGCAAGGGACTTTGGGGCAATGAGCAGTTCTTC. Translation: CASSKGLWGNEQFF.

The chain's CDR3 is CATSRVGTGSSYEQYF. CDR3 DNA: TGTGCCACCAGCAGAGTCGGGACAGGAAGCTCCTACGAGCAGTACTTC. This chain links TRBV15 with TRBJ2-7; 8 bases map to TRBD1. CDR3 length: 16 amino acids. Per the germline V gene, CDR1 is LNHNV and CDR2 is YYDKDF (reference sequence). The trim removed 1 base at V and 0 bases at J, leaving 5 bases unmatched.

In DNA, the CDR3 is TGTGCCATCAGTGGGCAGGGGCGGAGTGGAGGAGATACGCAGTATTTT. Its protein is CAISGQGRSGGDTQYF. This chain uses TRBV10-3 with TRBJ2-3, with TRBD1 as a possible D gene (6 bases). Trimming removed 4 bases from V and 5 bases from J, with 19 bases in between. In germline, CDR1 is ENHRY, CDR2 SYGVKD. CDR3 length: 16 amino acids.

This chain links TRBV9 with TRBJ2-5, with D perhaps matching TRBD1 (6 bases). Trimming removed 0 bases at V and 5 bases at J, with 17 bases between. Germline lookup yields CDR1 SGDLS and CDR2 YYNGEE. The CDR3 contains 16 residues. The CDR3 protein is CASSVGQAGSGETQYF. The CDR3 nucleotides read TGTGCCAGCAGCGTAGGACAGGCGGGCTCAGGGGAGACCCAGTACTTC.

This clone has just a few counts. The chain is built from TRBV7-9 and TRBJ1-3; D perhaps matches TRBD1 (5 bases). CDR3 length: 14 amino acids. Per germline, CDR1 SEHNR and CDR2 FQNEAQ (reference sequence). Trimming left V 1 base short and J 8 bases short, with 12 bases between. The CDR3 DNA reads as TGTGCCAGCAGCTTAGGGGGCGCGGGGGACACCATATATTTT. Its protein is CASSLGGAGDTIYF.

CDR3 nucleotide sequence: TGTGCCAGCACCCCGACTAGCGGTTACGAGCAGTACTTC. Translation: CASTPTSGYEQYF. V and J are TRBV2 and TRBJ2-7; 9 positions agree with TRBD2. The V segment lost 7 bases and the J segment 4 bases; nucleotides outside the gene matches: 5. The V gene's germline CDR1 is SNHLY and CDR2 FYNNEI. There are 13 residues in the CDR3. Drawing the rest from reference TRBV2 and TRBJ2-7, the complete variable domain is EPEVTQTPSHQVTQMGQEVILRCVPISNHLYFYWYRQILGQKVEFLVSFYNNEISEKSEIFDDQFSVERPDGSNFTLKIRSTKLEDSAMYFCASTPTSGYEQYFGPGTRLTVT.

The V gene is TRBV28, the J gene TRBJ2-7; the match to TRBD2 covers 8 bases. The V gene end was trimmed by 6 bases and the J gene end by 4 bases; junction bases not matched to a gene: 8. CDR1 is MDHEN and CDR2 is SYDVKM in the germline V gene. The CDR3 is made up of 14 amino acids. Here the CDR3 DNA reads TGTGCCAGCAGCCCTCCGGGACTAGTTTACGAGCAGTACTTC. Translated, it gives CASSPPGLVYEQYF.

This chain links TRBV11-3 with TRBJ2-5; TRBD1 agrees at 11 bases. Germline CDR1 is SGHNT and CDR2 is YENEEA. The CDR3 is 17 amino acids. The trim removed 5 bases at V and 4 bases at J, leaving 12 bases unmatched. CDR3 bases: TGTGCCAGCAGCCTTTGGACAGGGGGCGGGGTTGGAGAGACCCAGTACTTC. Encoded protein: CASSLWTGGGVGETQYF.

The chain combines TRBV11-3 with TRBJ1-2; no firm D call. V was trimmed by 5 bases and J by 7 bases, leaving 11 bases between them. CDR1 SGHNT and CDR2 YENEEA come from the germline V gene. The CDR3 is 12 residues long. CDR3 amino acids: CASSLGRFGYTF. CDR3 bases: TGTGCCAGCAGCCTTGGGAGGTTTGGCTACACCTTC.

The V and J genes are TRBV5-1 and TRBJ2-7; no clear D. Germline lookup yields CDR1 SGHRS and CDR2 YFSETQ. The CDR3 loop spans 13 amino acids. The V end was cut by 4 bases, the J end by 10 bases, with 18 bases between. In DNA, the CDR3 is TGCGCCAGCAGCCTGGTCGGTTCACCTTATCAGTACTTC. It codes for CASSLVGSPYQYF. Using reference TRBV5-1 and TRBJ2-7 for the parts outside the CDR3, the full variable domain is KAGVTQTPRYLIKTRGQQVTLSCSPISGHRSVSWYQQTPGQGLQFLFEYFSETQRNKGNFPGRFSGRQFSNSRSEMNVSTLELGDSALYLCASSLVGSPYQYFGPGTRLTVT.

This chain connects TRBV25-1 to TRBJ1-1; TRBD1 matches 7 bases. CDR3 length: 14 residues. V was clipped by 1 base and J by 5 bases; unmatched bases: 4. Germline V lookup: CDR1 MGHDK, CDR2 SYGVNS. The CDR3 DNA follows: TGTGCCAGCAGTGAATCAGGGGGGAGGACTGAAGCTTTCTTT. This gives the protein CASSESGGRTEAFF. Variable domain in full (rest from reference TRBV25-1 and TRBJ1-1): EADIYQTPRYLVIGTGKKITLECSQTMGHDKMYWYQQDPGMELHLIHYSYGVNSTEKGDLSSESTVSRIRTEHFPLTLESARPSHTSQYLCASSESGGRTEAFFGQGTRLTVV.

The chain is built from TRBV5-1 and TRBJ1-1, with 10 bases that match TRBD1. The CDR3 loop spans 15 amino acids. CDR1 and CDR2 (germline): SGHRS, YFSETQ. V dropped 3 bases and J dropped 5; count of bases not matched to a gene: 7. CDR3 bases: TGCGCCAGCAGCTCACGACAGGGGGCGGATACTGAAGCTTTCTTT. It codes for CASSSRQGADTEAFF. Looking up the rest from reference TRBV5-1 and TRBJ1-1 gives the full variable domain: KAGVTQTPRYLIKTRGQQVTLSCSPISGHRSVSWYQQTPGQGLQFLFEYFSETQRNKGNFPGRFSGRQFSNSRSEMNVSTLELGDSALYLCASSSRQGADTEAFFGQGTRLTVV.

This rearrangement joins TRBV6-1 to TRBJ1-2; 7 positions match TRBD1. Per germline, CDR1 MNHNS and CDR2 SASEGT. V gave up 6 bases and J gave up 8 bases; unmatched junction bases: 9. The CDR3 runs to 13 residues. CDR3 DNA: TGTGCCAGCAGGGTACAGGGGATGTGGGGCTACACCTTC. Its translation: CASRVQGMWGYTF.

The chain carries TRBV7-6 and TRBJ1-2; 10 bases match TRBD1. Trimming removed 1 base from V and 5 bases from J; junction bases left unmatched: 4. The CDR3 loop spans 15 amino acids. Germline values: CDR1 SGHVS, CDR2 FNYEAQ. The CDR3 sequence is CASSLEPGQGYGYTF. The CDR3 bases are TGTGCCAGCAGCTTAGAACCGGGACAGGGGTATGGCTACACCTTC. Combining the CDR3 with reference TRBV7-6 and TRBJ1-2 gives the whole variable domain GAGVSQSPRYKVTKRGQDVALRCDPISGHVSLYWYRQALGQGPEFLTYFNYEAQQDKSGLPNDRFSAERPEGSISTLTIQRTEQRDSAMYRCASSLEPGQGYGYTFGSGTRLTVV.

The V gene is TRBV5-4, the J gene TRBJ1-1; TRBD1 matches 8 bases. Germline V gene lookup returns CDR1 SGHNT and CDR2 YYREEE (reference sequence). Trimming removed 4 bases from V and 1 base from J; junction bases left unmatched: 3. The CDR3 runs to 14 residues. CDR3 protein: CASSTGTGNTEAFF. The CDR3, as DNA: TGTGCCAGCAGCACGGGGACAGGGAACACTGAAGCTTTCTTT.

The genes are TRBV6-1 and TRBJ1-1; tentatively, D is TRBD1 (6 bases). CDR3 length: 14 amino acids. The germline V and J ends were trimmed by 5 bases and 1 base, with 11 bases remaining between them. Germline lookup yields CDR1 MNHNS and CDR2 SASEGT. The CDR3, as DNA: TGTGCCAGCAGTCCTGACAGGACGAACACTGAAGCTTTCTTT. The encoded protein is CASSPDRTNTEAFF.

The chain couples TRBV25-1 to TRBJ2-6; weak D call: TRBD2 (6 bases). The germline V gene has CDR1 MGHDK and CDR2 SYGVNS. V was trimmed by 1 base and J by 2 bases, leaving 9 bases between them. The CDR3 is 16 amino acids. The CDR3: CASSEFREAGANVLTF. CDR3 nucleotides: TGTGCCAGCAGTGAATTCAGGGAGGCTGGGGCCAACGTCCTGACTTTC.